This T cell receptor beta chain derives from a study of blood T cell repertoires in COVID-19. Whole-study context: T cells, B-cell-depleted T cells, or PBMCs provided the cDNA or gDNA that served as material.

The CDR3 is 18 amino acids. Losses at the gene ends were 1 base for V and 5 bases for J; bases not matched to a gene: 15. Germline V CDR1 and CDR2: LGHDT, YNNKEL (reference sequence). Authors' processing steps: Reference gene primer amplification gave nucleated cell count estimates. Libraries were prepared by immunoSEQ multiplex PCR; TCRdb keeps only in-frame clonotypes and omits some of them. Clonal size and the V and J genes are those of that table, whereas D and trimming came from the DNA. The repertoire holds over 150,000 clones, with 65% to 85% as singletons. The source material was peripheral blood. The gene calls are TRBV3-1 (or the pseudogene TRBV3-2) and TRBJ2-5; 8 bases are a match to TRBD2. This TCR was recovered from a woman in her sixties or seventies who had recovered from COVID-19. CDR3 sequence reads: CASSQGGGPAGVPETQYF. For the CDR3, the DNA is TGTGCCAGCAGCCAAGGAGGAGGGCCAGCGGGAGTTCCGGAGACCCAGTACTTC.